The rows below give T cell receptor beta chains drawn from one sample of a study of blood T cell repertoires in COVID-19. TCRdb's table, derived via immunoSEQ multiplex PCR, lists solely in-frame clones and lacks some. The sample holds a few hundred thousand clones, roughly 85% seen once. Sequenced: peripheral blood. Receptors were obtained from a woman aged 18 to 35 with acute or convalescent COVID-19. Both conserved end residues are part of each CDR3. The order of the fields is J gene, V gene, clone size, D gene, CDR3 DNA, CDR3 protein. The D gene is left open where the match is weak. Clone size appears in some rows only: once, few, many, or a class for an expanded clone.

>TRBJ1-1|TRBV5-6|NA|TRBD1
TGTGCCAGCAGCTATTATCCGACAGGGGGCACTGAAGCTTTCTTT
CASSYYPTGGTEAFF
>TRBJ1-2|TRBV5-6|NA|NA
TGTGCCAGCAGCTTGCGGCAGGCGCCCCCTAACTATGGCTACACCTTC
CASSLRQAPPNYGYTF
>TRBJ1-6|TRBV2|NA|TRBD1
TGTGCCAGTGCCGGGACAGGGGTAGGTTCACCCCTCCACTTT
CASAGTGVGSPLHF
>TRBJ2-1|TRBV4-2|NA|TRBD2
TGTGCCAGCAGCCTCGCGGGGGGGCGGGGGAGCTCCTACAATGAGCAGTTCTTC
CASSLAGGRGSSYNEQFF
>TRBJ1-1|TRBV5-1|NA|TRBD1
TGCGCCAGCTGTTCCGGGGACAGACTAAAGAACACTGAAGCTTTCTTT
CASCSGDRLKNTEAFF
>TRBJ2-4|TRBV6-5|once|TRBD1
TGTGCCAGCAGTTACGCCACCGGGACAGATTACATTCAGTACTTC
CASSYATGTDYIQYF
>TRBJ2-3|TRBV19|NA|NA
TGTGCCAGTAGTATAGATCATCAGGGTGCCACAGATACGCAGTATTTT
CASSIDHQGATDTQYF
>TRBJ2-3|TRBV9|NA|NA
TGTGCCAGCGGCAGGAGCACAGATACGCAGTATTTT
CASGRSTDTQYF
>TRBJ1-5|TRBV2|NA|NA
TGTGCCAGCAGTGAACCTCCGGATCAGCCCCAGCATTTT
CASSEPPDQPQHF
>TRBJ1-5|TRBV5-1|NA|NA
TGCGCCAGCAGGAGCGGCGGCGGGGACAATCAGCCCCAGCATTTT
CASRSGGGDNQPQHF
>TRBJ2-7|TRBV5-6|NA|NA
TGTGCCAGCAGCGTCAACTACGAGCAGTACTTC
CASSVNYEQYF
>TRBJ2-1|TRBV9|NA|TRBD2
TGTGCCAGCAGCCCTCTTAACAGGCGCTCTAGCGGGGGGCACAATGAGCAGTTCTTC
CASSPLNRRSSGGHNEQFF
>TRBJ1-1|TRBV4-2|NA|NA
TGTGCCAGCAGCCAACAGTCCTCCCACACTGAAGCTTTCTTT
CASSQQSSHTEAFF
>TRBJ2-7|TRBV2|NA|NA
TGTGCCAGCAGTGAAAGGGTCGGGGGGCTTGGCGTCGGATACGAGCAGTACTTC
CASSERVGGLGVGYEQYF
>TRBJ2-1|TRBV2|NA|NA
TGTGCCAGCACCCCTGACGGCTCGGGCAATGAGCAGTTCTTC
CASTPDGSGNEQFF
>TRBJ2-7|TRBV19|NA|TRBD1
TGTGCCAGTAAGGACAGGAATAGGCACGAGCAGTACTTC
CASKDRNRHEQYF
>TRBJ1-2|TRBV10-3|once|NA
TGTGCCATCAGTGAGATACCACAGGGATTGTATGGCTACACCTTC
CAISEIPQGLYGYTF
>TRBJ1-5|TRBV5-5|NA|TRBD1
TGTGCCAGCAGCTTGCAGGGGGGCGATCAGCCCCAGCATTTT
CASSLQGGDQPQHF
>TRBJ2-1|TRBV2|NA|TRBD1
TGTGCCAGCACCGCCTCGAGGGGGCCTGAGCAGTTCTTC
CASTASRGPEQFF
>TRBJ2-1|TRBV7-8|NA|NA
TGTGCCAGCAGCCCTCTAATCGCGGTTCTCTACAATGAGCAGTTCTTC
CASSPLIAVLYNEQFF
>TRBJ2-2|TRBV24-1|NA|TRBD1
TGTGCCACCAGTGACGGGACAGGGGACACCGGGGAGCTGTTTTTT
CATSDGTGDTGELFF
>TRBJ2-2|TRBV23-1|NA|TRBD2
TGCGCCAGCAGTCAAGGGACTAGACACACCGGGGAGCTGTTTTTT
CASSQGTRHTGELFF
>TRBJ1-2|TRBV30|NA|TRBD1
TGTGCCTGGAGTCTAAAGCAGGGGGATGGCTACACCTTC
CAWSLKQGDGYTF
>TRBJ2-7|TRBV5-5|NA|TRBD1
TGTGCCAGCAGCCTCTGGACAGGGGGCGGCTACGAGCAGTACTTC
CASSLWTGGGYEQYF
>TRBJ2-3|TRBV19|NA|NA
TGTGCCACCTCGACGGAGGACTCCACAGATACGCAGTATTTT
CATSTEDSTDTQYF
>TRBJ1-2|TRBV24-1|once|NA
TGTGCCACCAGTGATATGCAGCCCGGAGGGTATGGCTACACCTTC
CATSDMQPGGYGYTF
>TRBJ1-2|TRBV30|NA|TRBD1
TGTGCCTGGAGGGACAGGGGTGATCAAGAAATTTCTAACTATGGCTACACCTTC
CAWRDRGDQEISNYGYTF
>TRBJ2-5|TRBV7-2|once|TRBD2
TGTGCCAGCAGCTTGCCTCGTAGCGGGGGTGAGACCCAGTACTTC
CASSLPRSGGETQYF
>TRBJ1-2|TRBV4-2|few|NA
TGTGCCAGCAGCCAAGAAGGGGTCTATGGCTACACCTTC
CASSQEGVYGYTF
>TRBJ2-7|TRBV3-1/TRBV3-2|NA|NA
TGTGCCAGCAGCCAAGAGGCGGGGTCTGACGAGCAGTACTTC
CASSQEAGSDEQYF
>TRBJ2-2|TRBV9|NA|NA
TGTGCCAGCAGCCCCAGTGGGCGCCCCGGGGAGCTGTTTTTT
CASSPSGRPGELFF
>TRBJ1-2|TRBV30|NA|TRBD1
TGTGCCTGGAGCCGAGGGACAGACTGGGATGGCTACACCTTC
CAWSRGTDWDGYTF
>TRBJ1-1|TRBV18|NA|TRBD1
TGTGCCAGCTCAGGGCGACAGGGGAACACTGAAGCTTTCTTT
CASSGRQGNTEAFF
>TRBJ2-2|TRBV7-3|NA|TRBD1
TGTGCCAGCAGCCCCGGACAGGCGAACACCGGGGAGCTGTTTTTT
CASSPGQANTGELFF
>TRBJ2-1|TRBV27|NA|NA
TGTGCCAGCAGTCCCGGCGGCGGAAATGAGCAGTTCTTC
CASSPGGGNEQFF
>TRBJ1-4|TRBV5-1|NA|NA
TGCGCCAGCAGCTTGGCGGGAATGACAACTAATGAAAAACTGTTTTTT
CASSLAGMTTNEKLFF
>TRBJ2-7|TRBV15|once|TRBD1
TGTGCCACCTCGGGACAGGTGGTCGAGCAGTACTTC
CATSGQVVEQYF
>TRBJ2-2|TRBV27|once|TRBD1
TGTGCCAGCAGGAGACAGGGGGCCGGCACCGGGGAGCTGTTTTTT
CASRRQGAGTGELFF
>TRBJ1-5|TRBV5-8|NA|NA
TGTGCCAGCCGACTTCGGGGCAATCAGCCCCAGCATTTT
CASRLRGNQPQHF
>TRBJ1-1|TRBV10-3|NA|TRBD1
TGTGCCATCAGGGTGACAGGGCAAGAGGCTGAAGCTTTCTTT
CAIRVTGQEAEAFF
>TRBJ2-1|TRBV2|few|NA
TGTGCCAGCAGATACCAGGGGAGCAATGAGCAGTTCTTC
CASRYQGSNEQFF
>TRBJ2-7|TRBV6-6|few|TRBD1
TGTGCCAGCAGCCCAAGGACAGGGAGCTCCTACGAGCAGTACTTC
CASSPRTGSSYEQYF
>TRBJ2-2|TRBV6-2/TRBV6-3|NA|TRBD2
TGTGCCAGCAGTCCCCGGGGGGGCCGAAGGGAGCTGTTTTTT
CASSPRGGRRELFF
>TRBJ2-2|TRBV30|NA|TRBD1
TGTGCCTCTCCGGGACAGGGATACACCGGGGAGCTGTTTTTT
CASPGQGYTGELFF
>TRBJ2-5|TRBV30|once|TRBD2
TGTGCCTGGACTAGCGGGGGGGGTCAAGAGACCCAGTACTTC
CAWTSGGGQETQYF
>TRBJ1-2|TRBV19|NA|NA
TGTGCCAGTAGTATAGCTGAGGGAAGAGGATATGGCTACACCTTC
CASSIAEGRGYGYTF
>TRBJ2-7|TRBV10-2|few|TRBD1
TGCGCCAGCAGGGACAGGCCGGTCGGTTACGAGCAGTACTTC
CASRDRPVGYEQYF
>TRBJ2-3|TRBV7-8|NA|NA
TGTGCCAGCAGCTTAGCGTCCTCAGGGCGGGATACGCAGTATTTT
CASSLASSGRDTQYF
>TRBJ2-7|TRBV27|NA|TRBD1
TGTGCCAGCAGTACCCTGGGACAGGCCTACGAGCAGTACTTC
CASSTLGQAYEQYF
>TRBJ1-1|TRBV18|NA|TRBD1
TGTGCCAGCTCACCACAGGACAGGGGCCTCAGCACTGAAGCTTTCTTT
CASSPQDRGLSTEAFF
>TRBJ1-5|TRBV2|NA|NA
TGTGCCAGCAGTCAACCCCAGGAGGCCCCCAATCAGCCCCAGCATTTT
CASSQPQEAPNQPQHF
>TRBJ2-3|TRBV7-8|NA|NA
TGTGCCAGCAGCTTAGGACAGATTCTTTCCACAGATACGCAGTATTTT
CASSLGQILSTDTQYF
>TRBJ2-7|TRBV5-8|NA|TRBD2
TGTGCCAGCAGCTTTCCCGGGACTAGCGGATGTTACGAGCAGTACTTC
CASSFPGTSGCYEQYF
>TRBJ2-7|TRBV28|NA|TRBD1
TGTGCCAGCAGTTTGGGGACAGGTGGCTACGAGCAGTACTTC
CASSLGTGGYEQYF